This passage covers 14 T cell receptor beta chains from one sample sequenced in a study of blood T cell repertoires in COVID-19. Using immunoSEQ multiplex PCR, the repertoire was profiled, and TCRdb retains in-frame clones only, with some absent. The repertoire includes about 380,000 clones, around 89% of them detected once, and roughly 1.2% sits in the top ten. Sequenced input: PBMCs or T cells enriched from blood (not recorded which). The receptors stem from a woman aged 18 to 35 who had recovered from COVID-19.

This sequence joins TRBV3-1 (or the pseudogene TRBV3-2) and TRBJ2-3, with 13 bases that match TRBD2. V gave up 0 bases and J gave up 0 bases; unmatched junction bases: 6. The CDR3 has 19 amino acids. CDR1 is LGHDT, CDR2 YNNKEL, per germline (reference sequence). The DNA for the CDR3 is TGTGCCAGCAGCCAAGAACGACTAGCGGGGGGCCCTAGCACAGATACGCAGTATTTT. Protein sequence: CASSQERLAGGPSTDTQYF.

This sequence joins TRBV30 and TRBJ1-2; 7 bases fit TRBD1. Germline V gives CDR1 GTSNPN, CDR2 SVGIG (reference sequence). The J segment lost 7 bases and the V segment lost 2 bases, leaving 16 bases of the junction unmatched. The CDR3 is 16 amino acids. The CDR3 here is CAWSREGASIGFGYTF. The CDR3 DNA reads as TGTGCCTGGAGTCGGGAGGGGGCATCTATCGGGTTTGGCTACACCTTC.

This chain links TRBV28 with TRBJ1-6, with D unresolved. The CDR3 has 13 residues. V was shortened by 5 bases and J by 7 bases, with 9 bases between the two germline ends. CDR1 MDHEN and CDR2 SYDVKM come from the germline V gene. The CDR3 region has the DNA TGTGCCAGCAGTAATGGACTAAATTCACCCCTCCACTTT. It translates to CASSNGLNSPLHF.

This chain uses TRBV11-3 with TRBJ2-1; perhaps TRBD2 as D (5 bases). In germline, CDR1 is SGHNT, CDR2 YENEEA. Trimming pared 5 bases from V and 2 bases from J, leaving 7 bases between. There are 13 residues in the CDR3. Here the CDR3 reads CASSGETYNEQFF. CDR3 nucleotide sequence: TGTGCCAGCAGCGGGGAGACCTACAATGAGCAGTTCTTC.

This clone was seen a few times. The chain has TRBV5-1 and TRBJ2-7; 7 nucleotides match TRBD1. The CDR3 contains 15 residues. Germline-derived CDR1 and CDR2 are SGHRS and YFSETQ. Trimming took 5 bases from V and 0 from J; bases not matched to a gene: 8. This CDR3 is CASRTGTVSSYEQYF. CDR3 sequence (DNA): TGCGCCAGCAGAACCGGGACAGTCAGCTCCTACGAGCAGTACTTC.

This clone has just a few counts. The V gene is TRBV7-2, the J gene TRBJ2-7; TRBD1 matches 8 bases. The J segment lost 8 bases and the V segment lost 1 base, leaving 1 base of the junction unmatched. CDR1 and CDR2 (germline): SGHTA, FQGNSA. The CDR3 is made up of 12 amino acids. The CDR3 loop reads CASSLGTGKQYF. CDR3 nucleotides: TGTGCCAGCAGCTTAGGGACAGGGAAGCAGTACTTC.

This chain joins TRBV2 and TRBJ1-1; D gene unclear. Germline CDR1 reads SNHLY; CDR2 reads FYNNEI. Trimming took 5 bases from V and 0 from J, leaving 10 bases between them. This CDR3 has 14 amino acids. The CDR3 DNA follows: TGTGCCAGCAGTAAGAGGGCAGTGAACACTGAAGCTTTCTTT. It specifies CASSKRAVNTEAFF.

V and J are TRBV7-3 and TRBJ1-5; D is undetermined. V lost 0 bases and J lost 4, with 7 bases in between. The CDR3 runs to 14 residues. The germline gives CDR1 SGHTA, CDR2 FQGTGA. The CDR3 DNA reads as TGTGCCAGCAGCTTAACTGGCACAAATCAGCCCCAGCATTTT. It translates to CASSLTGTNQPQHF.

This clone was counted a single time. The V call is TRBV4-1, the J call TRBJ1-1; D may be TRBD1 (6 bases). This CDR3 has 14 residues. V lost 2 bases and J 6 bases, leaving 13 bases between the germline ends. Germline V gene data show CDR1 as MGHRA and CDR2 as YSYEKL. CDR3 in DNA: TGCGCCAGCAGCCAAAAAAACAGGGATGCTGAAGCTTTCTTT. As protein: CASSQKNRDAEAFF.

The V and J genes are TRBV15 and TRBJ2-5, with 10 bases matching TRBD1. The CDR3 has 13 amino acids. CDR1 is LNHNV and CDR2 is YYDKDF in the germline V gene (reference sequence). Trimming cost V 11 bases and J 5 bases; bases outside gene matches: 8. As DNA, the CDR3 is TGTGCCGTCGGACAGGGGGGTCTGGAGACCCAGTACTTC. As protein: CAVGQGGLETQYF.

This clone has only one observation. The chain recombines TRBV5-1 with TRBJ1-2, with D unclear. Germline V gene lookup returns CDR1 SGHRS and CDR2 YFSETQ. V lost 2 bases, J lost 4 bases, and 6 bases lay in between. There are 12 residues in the CDR3. Here the CDR3 DNA reads TGCGCCAGCAGCTTAACGGGCTATGGCTACACCTTC. This codes for CASSLTGYGYTF.

CDR3 nucleotides: TGTGCCAGCAGCCAAGGGCACAGCAACGGCATTCAGTACTTC. This codes for CASSQGHSNGIQYF. The V and J genes are TRBV4-2 and TRBJ2-4; no clear D. Trimming left V 1 base short and J 9 bases short, with 13 bases between. CDR3 length equals 14 residues. CDR1 is LGHNA, CDR2 YNFKEQ, per germline.

The V and J genes are TRBV9 and TRBJ2-3; TRBD2 matches at 9 bases. V lost 1 base, J lost 1 base, and 4 bases stayed unmatched. The germline CDR1 and CDR2 sequences are SGDLS and YYNGEE. CDR3 length: 16 residues. The CDR3 nucleotides are TGTGCCAGCAGCGTACGATTAGCGGGGGGCACAGATACGCAGTATTTT. Encoded protein: CASSVRLAGGTDTQYF.

The chain recombines TRBV2 with TRBJ2-1, with TRBD2 matching over 14 bases. The ends lost 4 bases at V and 11 bases at J; junction bases unmatched: 7. This CDR3 has 15 amino acids. The germline gives CDR1 SNHLY, CDR2 FYNNEI. The CDR3 loop is CASSGTSGGPPKQFF. CDR3 coding DNA: TGTGCCAGCAGTGGGACTAGCGGGGGGCCCCCGAAGCAGTTCTTC.